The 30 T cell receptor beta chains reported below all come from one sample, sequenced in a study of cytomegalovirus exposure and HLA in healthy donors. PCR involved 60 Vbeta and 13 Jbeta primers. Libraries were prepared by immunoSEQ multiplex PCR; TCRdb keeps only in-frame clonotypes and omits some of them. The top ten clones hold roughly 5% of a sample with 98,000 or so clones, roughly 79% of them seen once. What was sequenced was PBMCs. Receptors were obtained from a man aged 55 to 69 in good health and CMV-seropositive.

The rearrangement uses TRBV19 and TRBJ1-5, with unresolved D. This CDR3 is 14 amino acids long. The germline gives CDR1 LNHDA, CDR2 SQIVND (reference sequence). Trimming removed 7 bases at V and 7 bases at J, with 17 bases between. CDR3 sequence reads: CASKREASGQPQHF. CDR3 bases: TGTGCCAGTAAACGGGAGGCAAGCGGACAGCCCCAGCATTTT.

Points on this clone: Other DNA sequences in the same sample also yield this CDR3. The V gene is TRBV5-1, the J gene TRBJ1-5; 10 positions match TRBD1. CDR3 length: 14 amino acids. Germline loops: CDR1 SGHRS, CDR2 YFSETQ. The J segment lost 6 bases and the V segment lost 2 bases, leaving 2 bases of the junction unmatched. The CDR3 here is CASSFGQGGQPQHF. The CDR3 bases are TGCGCCAGCAGCTTCGGACAGGGGGGTCAGCCCCAGCATTTT. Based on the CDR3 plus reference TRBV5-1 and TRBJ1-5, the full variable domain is KAGVTQTPRYLIKTRGQQVTLSCSPISGHRSVSWYQQTPGQGLQFLFEYFSETQRNKGNFPGRFSGRQFSNSRSEMNVSTLELGDSALYLCASSFGQGGQPQHFGDGTRLSIL.

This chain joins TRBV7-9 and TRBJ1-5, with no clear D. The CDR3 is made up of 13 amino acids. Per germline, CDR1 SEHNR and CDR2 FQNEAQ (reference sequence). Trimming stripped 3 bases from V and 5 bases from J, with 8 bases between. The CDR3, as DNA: TGTGCCAGCAGCTTTGACGGAGATCAGCCCCAGCATTTT. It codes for CASSFDGDQPQHF. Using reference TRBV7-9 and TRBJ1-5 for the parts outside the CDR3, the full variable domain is DTGVSQNPRHKITKRGQNVTFRCDPISEHNRLYWYRQTLGQGPEFLTYFQNEAQLEKSRLLSDRFSAERPKGSFSTLEIQRTEQGDSAMYLCASSFDGDQPQHFGDGTRLSIL.

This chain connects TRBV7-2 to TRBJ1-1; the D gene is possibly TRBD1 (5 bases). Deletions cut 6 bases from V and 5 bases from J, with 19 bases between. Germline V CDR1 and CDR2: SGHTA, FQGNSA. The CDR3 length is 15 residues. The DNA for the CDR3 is TGTGCCAGCAGTTTGAAAAGGACGGGGGAGACTGAAGCTTTCTTT. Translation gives CASSLKRTGETEAFF. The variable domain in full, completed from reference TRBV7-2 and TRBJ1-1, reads GAGVSQSPSNKVTEKGKDVELRCDPISGHTALYWYRQSLGQGLEFLIYFQGNSAPDKSGLPSDRFSAERTGGSVSTLTIQRTQQEDSAVYLCASSLKRTGETEAFFGQGTRLTVV.

CDR3 region: CASSLKAGGQGEQFF. CDR3 DNA: TGTGCCAGCAGCTTGAAAGCGGGGGGCCAGGGTGAGCAGTTCTTC. The rearrangement joins TRBV5-4 to TRBJ2-1; 9 nucleotides line up with TRBD2. The V gene's germline CDR1 is SGHNT and CDR2 YYREEE (reference sequence). The CDR3 is 15 residues long. V lost 1 base, J lost 9 bases, and 8 bases stayed unmatched.

CDR3 in DNA: TGTGCCAGCAGCTTGGCCACAGGGGGAGAGACCCAGTACTTC. Protein product: CASSLATGGETQYF. The chain employs TRBV5-4 and TRBJ2-5, with 8 bases fitting TRBD1. CDR3 length: 14 residues. V lost 0 bases and J lost 4; bases outside the gene matches: 2. Germline loops: CDR1 SGHNT, CDR2 YYREEE (reference sequence).

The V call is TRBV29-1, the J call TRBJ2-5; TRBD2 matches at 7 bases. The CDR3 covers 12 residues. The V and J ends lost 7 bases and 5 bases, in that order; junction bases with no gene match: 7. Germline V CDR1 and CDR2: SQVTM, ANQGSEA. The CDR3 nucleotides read TGCAGCGCCATGCCCGGGGGGGAGACCCAGTACTTC. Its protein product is CSAMPGGETQYF.

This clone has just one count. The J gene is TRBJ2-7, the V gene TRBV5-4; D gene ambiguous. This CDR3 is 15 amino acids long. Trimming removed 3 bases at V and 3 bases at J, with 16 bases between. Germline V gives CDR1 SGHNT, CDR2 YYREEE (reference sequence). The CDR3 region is CASSSTTGSGYEQYF. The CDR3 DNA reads TGTGCCAGCAGCTCCACCACCGGGTCTGGCTACGAGCAGTACTTC.

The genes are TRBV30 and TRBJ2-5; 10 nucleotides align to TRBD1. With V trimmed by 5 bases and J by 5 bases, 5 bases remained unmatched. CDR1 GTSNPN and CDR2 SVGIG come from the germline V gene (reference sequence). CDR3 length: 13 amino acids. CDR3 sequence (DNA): TGTGCCTGGGGACAGGGGGTCGATGAGACCCAGTACTTC. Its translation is CAWGQGVDETQYF.

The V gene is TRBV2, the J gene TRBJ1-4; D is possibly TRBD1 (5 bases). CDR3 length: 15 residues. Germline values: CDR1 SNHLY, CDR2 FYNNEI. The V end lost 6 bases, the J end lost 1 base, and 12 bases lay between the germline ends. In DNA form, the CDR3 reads TGTGCCAGCAGCGGGGACTCCCGAACTAATGAAAAACTGTTTTTT. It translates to CASSGDSRTNEKLFF.

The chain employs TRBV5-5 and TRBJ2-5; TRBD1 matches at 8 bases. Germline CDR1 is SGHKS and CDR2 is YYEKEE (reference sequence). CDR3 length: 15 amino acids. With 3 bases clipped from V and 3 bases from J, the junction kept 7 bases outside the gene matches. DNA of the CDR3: TGTGCCAGCAGCTCCGACAGGGGATCTGAAGAGACCCAGTACTTC. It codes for CASSSDRGSEETQYF. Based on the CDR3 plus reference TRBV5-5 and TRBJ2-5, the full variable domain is DAGVTQSPTHLIKTRGQQVTLRCSPISGHKSVSWYQQVLGQGPQFIFQYYEKEERGRGNFPDRFSARQFPNYSSELNVNALLLGDSALYLCASSSDRGSEETQYFGPGTRLLVL.

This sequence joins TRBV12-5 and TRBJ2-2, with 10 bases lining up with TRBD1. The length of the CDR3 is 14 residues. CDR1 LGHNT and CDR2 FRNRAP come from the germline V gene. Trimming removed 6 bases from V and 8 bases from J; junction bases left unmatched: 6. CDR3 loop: CASGQDRGQGELFF. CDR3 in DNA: TGTGCTAGTGGCCAAGACAGGGGGCAAGGGGAGCTGTTTTTT.

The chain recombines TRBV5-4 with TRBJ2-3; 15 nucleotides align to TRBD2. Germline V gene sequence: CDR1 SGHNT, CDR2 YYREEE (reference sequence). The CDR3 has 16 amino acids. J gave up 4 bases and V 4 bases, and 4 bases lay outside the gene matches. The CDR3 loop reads CASSLRTSGGADTQYF. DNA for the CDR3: TGTGCCAGCAGCCTCCGGACTAGCGGGGGGGCAGATACGCAGTATTTT.

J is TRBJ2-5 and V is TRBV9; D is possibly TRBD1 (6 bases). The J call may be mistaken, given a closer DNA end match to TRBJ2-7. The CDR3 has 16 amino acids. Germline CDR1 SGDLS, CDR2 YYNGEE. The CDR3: CASSPTPGHPAYEQYF. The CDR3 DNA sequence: TGTGCCAGCAGTCCAACTCCGGGACACCCCGCCTACGAGCAGTACTTC.

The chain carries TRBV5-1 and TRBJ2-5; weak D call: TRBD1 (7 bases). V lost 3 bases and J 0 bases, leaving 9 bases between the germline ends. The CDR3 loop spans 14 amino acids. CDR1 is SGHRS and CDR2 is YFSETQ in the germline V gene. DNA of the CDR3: TGCGCCAGCAGCTCCAGGGGGGACCAAGAGACCCAGTACTTC. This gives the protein CASSSRGDQETQYF.

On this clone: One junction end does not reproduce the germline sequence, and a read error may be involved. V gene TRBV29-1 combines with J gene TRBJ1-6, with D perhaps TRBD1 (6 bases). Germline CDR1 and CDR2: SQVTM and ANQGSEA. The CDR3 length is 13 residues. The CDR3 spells CSVELGGDSPLYF. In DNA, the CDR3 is TGCAGCGTTGAACTAGGGGGGGATTCACCCCTCTACTTT.

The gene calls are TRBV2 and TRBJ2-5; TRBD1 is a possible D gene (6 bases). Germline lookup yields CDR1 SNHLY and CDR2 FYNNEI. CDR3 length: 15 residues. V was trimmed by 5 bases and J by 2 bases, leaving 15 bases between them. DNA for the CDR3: TGTGCCAGCAGTTACCGGACAGCTATACAAGAGACCCAGTACTTC. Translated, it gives CASSYRTAIQETQYF.

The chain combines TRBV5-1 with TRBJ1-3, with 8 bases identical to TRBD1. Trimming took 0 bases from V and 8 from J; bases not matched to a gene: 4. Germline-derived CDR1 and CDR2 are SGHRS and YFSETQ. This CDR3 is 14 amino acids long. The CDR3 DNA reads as TGCGCCAGCAGCTTGGGACAGGGGATGGACACCATATATTTT. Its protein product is CASSLGQGMDTIYF.

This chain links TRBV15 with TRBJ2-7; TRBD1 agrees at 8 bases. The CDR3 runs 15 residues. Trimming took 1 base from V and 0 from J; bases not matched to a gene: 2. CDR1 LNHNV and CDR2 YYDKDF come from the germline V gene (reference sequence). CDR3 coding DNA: TGTGCCACCAGCAGAGGAGGACAGGGCTCCTACGAGCAGTACTTC. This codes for CATSRGGQGSYEQYF.

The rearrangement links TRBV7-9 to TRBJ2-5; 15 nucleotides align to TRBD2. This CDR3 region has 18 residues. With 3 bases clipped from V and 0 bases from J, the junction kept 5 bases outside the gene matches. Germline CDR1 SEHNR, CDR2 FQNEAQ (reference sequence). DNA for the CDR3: TGTGCCAGCAGCTTGGGACTAGCGGGGGGCACGTACCAAGAGACCCAGTACTTC. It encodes CASSLGLAGGTYQETQYF.

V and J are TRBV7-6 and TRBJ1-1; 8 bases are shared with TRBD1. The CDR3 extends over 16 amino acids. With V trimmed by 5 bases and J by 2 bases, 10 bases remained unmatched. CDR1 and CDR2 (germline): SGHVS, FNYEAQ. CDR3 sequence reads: CASSPGQGGGNTEAFF. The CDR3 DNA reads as TGTGCCAGCAGCCCCGGACAGGGAGGGGGAAACACTGAAGCTTTCTTT.

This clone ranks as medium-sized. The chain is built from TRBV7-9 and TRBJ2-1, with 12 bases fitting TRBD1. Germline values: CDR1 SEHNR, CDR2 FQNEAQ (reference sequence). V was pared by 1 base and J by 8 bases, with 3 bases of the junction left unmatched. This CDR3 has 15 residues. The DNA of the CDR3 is TGTGCCAGCAGCTTAGGGGACAGGGGGCGGGATGAGCAGTTCTTC. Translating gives CASSLGDRGRDEQFF.

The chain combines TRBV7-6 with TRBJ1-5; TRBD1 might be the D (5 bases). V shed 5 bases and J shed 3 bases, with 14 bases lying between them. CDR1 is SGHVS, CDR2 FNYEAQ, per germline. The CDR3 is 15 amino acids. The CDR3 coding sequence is TGTGCCAGCAGCCTTCAGTCAGGGAACAATCAGCCCCAGCATTTT. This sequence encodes CASSLQSGNNQPQHF.

The CDR3 DNA reads TGTGCCAGCATAGGGACAGGGGGATTTCAGCCCCAGCATTTT. It yields the protein CASIGTGGFQPQHF. The J gene is TRBJ1-5, the V gene TRBV2; 11 nucleotides align to TRBD1. This CDR3 contains 14 residues. Germline V gene lookup returns CDR1 SNHLY and CDR2 FYNNEI. J lost 6 bases, V lost 7 bases, and 5 bases had no gene match. Drawing the rest from reference TRBV2 and TRBJ1-5, the complete variable domain is EPEVTQTPSHQVTQMGQEVILRCVPISNHLYFYWYRQILGQKVEFLVSFYNNEISEKSEIFDDQFSVERPDGSNFTLKIRSTKLEDSAMYFCASIGTGGFQPQHFGDGTRLSIL.

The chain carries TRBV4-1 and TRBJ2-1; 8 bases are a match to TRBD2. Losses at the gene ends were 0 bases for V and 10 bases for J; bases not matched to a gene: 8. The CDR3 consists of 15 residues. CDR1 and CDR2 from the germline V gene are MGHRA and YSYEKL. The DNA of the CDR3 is TGCGCCAGCAGCCAAGACAACGGGGGGGCATTGGAGCAGTTCTTC. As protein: CASSQDNGGALEQFF.

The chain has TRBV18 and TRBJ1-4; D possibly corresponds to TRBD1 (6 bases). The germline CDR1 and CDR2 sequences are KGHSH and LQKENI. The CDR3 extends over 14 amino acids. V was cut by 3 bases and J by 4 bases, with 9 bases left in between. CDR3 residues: CASSPRQVNEKLFF. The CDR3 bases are TGTGCCAGCTCACCCCGACAGGTTAATGAAAAACTGTTTTTT.

The CDR3 loop reads CASREGPSTDTQYF. The CDR3 DNA is TGCGCCAGCAGGGAGGGCCCGAGCACAGATACGCAGTATTTT. The chain couples TRBV5-1 to TRBJ2-3; D possibly corresponds to TRBD2 (6 bases). V was pared by 5 bases and J by 0 bases, with 10 bases between. CDR3 length: 14 amino acids. Germline V gene data show CDR1 as SGHRS and CDR2 as YFSETQ. Full variable domain (remainder filled in from reference TRBV5-1 and TRBJ2-3): KAGVTQTPRYLIKTRGQQVTLSCSPISGHRSVSWYQQTPGQGLQFLFEYFSETQRNKGNFPGRFSGRQFSNSRSEMNVSTLELGDSALYLCASREGPSTDTQYFGPGTRLTVL.

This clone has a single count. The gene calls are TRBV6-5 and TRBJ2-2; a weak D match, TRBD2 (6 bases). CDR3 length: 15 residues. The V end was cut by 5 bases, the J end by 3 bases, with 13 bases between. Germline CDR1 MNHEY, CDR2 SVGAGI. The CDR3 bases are TGTGCCAGCAGTCTGACTAGAGCCCACACCGGGGAGCTGTTTTTT. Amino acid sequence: CASSLTRAHTGELFF.

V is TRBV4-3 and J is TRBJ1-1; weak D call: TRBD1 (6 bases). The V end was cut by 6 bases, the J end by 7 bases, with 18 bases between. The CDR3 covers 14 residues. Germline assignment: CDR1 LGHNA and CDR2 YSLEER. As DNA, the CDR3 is TGCGCCAGCAGGCGGACCGGGACACGTGATGAAGCTTTCTTT. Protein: CASRRTGTRDEAFF.

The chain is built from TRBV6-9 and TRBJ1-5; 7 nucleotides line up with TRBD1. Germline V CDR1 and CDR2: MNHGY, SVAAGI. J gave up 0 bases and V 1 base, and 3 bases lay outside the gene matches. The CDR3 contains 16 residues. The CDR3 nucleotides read TGTGCCAGCAGTTATTACAGGGGAAATAGCAATCAGCCCCAGCATTTT. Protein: CASSYYRGNSNQPQHF.